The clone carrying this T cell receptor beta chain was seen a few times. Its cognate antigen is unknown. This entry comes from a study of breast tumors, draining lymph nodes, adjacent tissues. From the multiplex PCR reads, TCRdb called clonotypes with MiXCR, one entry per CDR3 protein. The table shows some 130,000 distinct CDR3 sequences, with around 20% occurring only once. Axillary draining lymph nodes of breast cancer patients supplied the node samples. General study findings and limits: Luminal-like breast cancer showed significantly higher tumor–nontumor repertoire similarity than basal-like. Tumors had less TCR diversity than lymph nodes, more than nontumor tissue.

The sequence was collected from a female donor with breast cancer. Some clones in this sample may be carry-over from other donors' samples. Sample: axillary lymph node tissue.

Written as DNA, the CDR3 is TGTGCCAGCAGTTTATCGGGACAGGGACCCTCTGGAAACACCATATATTTT. It translates to CASSLSGQGPSGNTIYF. J is TRBJ1-3 and V is TRBV28; 9 nucleotides match TRBD1. With V trimmed by 1 base and J by 0 bases, 4 bases remained unmatched. In germline, CDR1 is MDHEN, CDR2 SYDVKM. This CDR3 comprises 17 residues.